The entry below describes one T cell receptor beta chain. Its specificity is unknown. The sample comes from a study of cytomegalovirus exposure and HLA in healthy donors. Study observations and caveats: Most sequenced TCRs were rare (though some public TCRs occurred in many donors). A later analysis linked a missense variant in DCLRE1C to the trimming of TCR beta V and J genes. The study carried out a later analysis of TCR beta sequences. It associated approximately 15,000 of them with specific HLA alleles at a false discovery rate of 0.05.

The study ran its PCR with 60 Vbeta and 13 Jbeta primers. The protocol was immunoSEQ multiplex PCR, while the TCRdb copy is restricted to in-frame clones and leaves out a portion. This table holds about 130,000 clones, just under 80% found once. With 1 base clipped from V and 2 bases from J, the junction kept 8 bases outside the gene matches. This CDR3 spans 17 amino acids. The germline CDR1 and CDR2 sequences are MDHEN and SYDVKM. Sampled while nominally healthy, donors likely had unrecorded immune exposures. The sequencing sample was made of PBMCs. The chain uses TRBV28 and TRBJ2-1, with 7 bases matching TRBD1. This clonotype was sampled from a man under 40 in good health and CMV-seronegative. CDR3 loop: CASSLSPETGTYNEQFF. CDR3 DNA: TGTGCCAGCAGTTTATCCCCCGAGACAGGGACCTACAATGAGCAGTTCTTC.